The 10 T cell receptor beta chains reported below all come from one sample, sequenced in a study of OX40 agonist ivuxolimab in advanced cancers. Library generation was performed with the immunoSEQ multiplex PCR assay. TCRdb stores this immuneACCESS table with in-frame sequences only. Part of the clones is absent; in the studies checked, under half of the shortfall reflects unresolved V genes, and no reason is known for the rest. Within this sample are 20,000 or so clones, with about four fifths of them counted one time only. The ten largest make up around 4% of the sample. This specimen was CD4+ or CD8+ T cells sorted from blood, taken in a trial of the OX40 agonist ivuxolimab. The receptors derive from an adult with an advanced solid tumor such as melanoma, head and neck, liver or kidney cancer.

The chain employs TRBV27 and TRBJ2-5; D not resolved. This CDR3 has 14 residues. Germline assignment: CDR1 MNHEY and CDR2 SMNVEV (reference sequence). V shed 8 bases and J shed 2 bases, with 15 bases lying between them. The DNA of the CDR3 is TGTGCCAGCGCCCCCCGGACGGCACAAGAGACCCAGTACTTC. Amino acids: CASAPRTAQETQYF.

This chain links TRBV9 with TRBJ2-2; D gene ambiguous. Germline CDR1 SGDLS, CDR2 YYNGEE. V was pared by 2 bases and J by 1 base, with 9 bases between. The CDR3 spans 15 residues. CDR3 region: CASSVLDRNTGELFF. CDR3 nucleotide sequence: TGTGCCAGCAGCGTCCTTGACCGGAACACCGGGGAGCTGTTTTTT. Variable domain in full (rest from reference TRBV9 and TRBJ2-2): DSGVTQTPKHLITATGQRVTLRCSPRSGDLSVYWYQQSLDQGLQFLIQYYNGEERAKGNILERFSAQQFPDLHSELNLSSLELGDSALYFCASSVLDRNTGELFFGEGSRLTVL.

This sequence joins TRBV27 and TRBJ2-1, with a weak D call TRBD2 (5 bases). Trimming took 8 bases from V and 8 from J, leaving 10 bases between them. This CDR3 spans 11 amino acids. Germline assignment: CDR1 MNHEY and CDR2 SMNVEV (reference sequence). The CDR3 nucleotides are TGTGCCAGCCGACTCGGGGATGAGCAGTTCTTC. Residues: CASRLGDEQFF.

A single count supports this clone. The gene calls are TRBV28 and TRBJ2-5; 9 nucleotides align to TRBD1. The germline CDR1 and CDR2 sequences are MDHEN and SYDVKM. CDR3 length: 15 residues. V lost 6 bases, J lost 4 bases, and 9 bases stayed unmatched. CDR3 in DNA: TGTGCCAGCAGGGTACAGGGGGCGGCACGAGAGACCCAGTACTTC. Translation: CASRVQGAARETQYF.

In its sample, this clone was seen a few times. V and J are TRBV19 and TRBJ2-5; 8 bases align to TRBD1. The ends lost 5 bases at V and 5 bases at J; junction bases unmatched: 10. CDR1 is LNHDA, CDR2 SQIVND, per germline (reference sequence). CDR3 length: 15 amino acids. The CDR3 protein is CASSSPSQGAETQYF. CDR3 bases: TGTGCCAGTAGTTCCCCCAGTCAGGGGGCGGAGACCCAGTACTTC.

V gene TRBV28 combines with J gene TRBJ2-7; the D gene is possibly TRBD1 (5 bases). V lost 2 bases to trimming and J lost 13 bases, with 18 bases between them. The CDR3 runs 13 residues. Germline CDR1 and CDR2: MDHEN and SYDVKM. In DNA, the CDR3 is TGTGCCAGCAGTTTAGCCCGGATAGGGGCGGAATACTTC. This codes for CASSLARIGAEYF.

This sequence joins TRBV6-6 and TRBJ2-5; TRBD1 aligns across 8 bases. The germline V gene encodes CDR1 MNHNY and CDR2 SVGAGI (reference sequence). CDR3 size: 15 residues. Trimming at V came to 4 bases and at J to 3 bases, leaving 7 bases not matched to a gene. This chain's CDR3 is CASSSLGQGKETQYF. In nucleotides, the CDR3 is TGTGCCAGCAGTTCCCTCGGACAGGGAAAAGAGACCCAGTACTTC.

This clone was recorded only once. V usage is TRBV30 and J usage is TRBJ1-5; D is unresolved. Trimming left V 4 bases short and J 4 bases short, with 17 bases between. The CDR3 runs to 15 residues. Per the germline V gene, CDR1 is GTSNPN and CDR2 is SVGIG (reference sequence). The CDR3 loop is CAWTPGSVANQPQHF. DNA for the CDR3: TGTGCCTGGACCCCGGGCTCCGTAGCAAATCAGCCCCAGCATTTT.

The chain combines TRBV7-6 with TRBJ2-2; TRBD2 aligns across 10 bases. V was pared by 1 base and J by 0 bases, with 5 bases of the junction left unmatched. Germline V gene lookup returns CDR1 SGHVS and CDR2 FNYEAQ. This CDR3 contains 18 residues. Here the CDR3 DNA reads TGTGCCAGCAGCTTAGTTCTTACTAGCGGGGCGAACACCGGGGAGCTGTTTTTT. It is translated as CASSLVLTSGANTGELFF. Full variable domain (remainder filled in from reference TRBV7-6 and TRBJ2-2): GAGVSQSPRYKVTKRGQDVALRCDPISGHVSLYWYRQALGQGPEFLTYFNYEAQQDKSGLPNDRFSAERPEGSISTLTIQRTEQRDSAMYRCASSLVLTSGANTGELFFGEGSRLTVL.

The chain employs TRBV19 and TRBJ2-1; TRBD1 is a possible D gene (6 bases). Trimming cost V 4 bases and J 10 bases, with 11 bases left between them. CDR3 length: 12 residues. Germline CDR1 is LNHDA and CDR2 is SQIVND (reference sequence). CDR3: CASSNRVGEQFF. CDR3 DNA sequence: TGTGCCAGTAGTAACAGGGTTGGGGAGCAGTTCTTC.